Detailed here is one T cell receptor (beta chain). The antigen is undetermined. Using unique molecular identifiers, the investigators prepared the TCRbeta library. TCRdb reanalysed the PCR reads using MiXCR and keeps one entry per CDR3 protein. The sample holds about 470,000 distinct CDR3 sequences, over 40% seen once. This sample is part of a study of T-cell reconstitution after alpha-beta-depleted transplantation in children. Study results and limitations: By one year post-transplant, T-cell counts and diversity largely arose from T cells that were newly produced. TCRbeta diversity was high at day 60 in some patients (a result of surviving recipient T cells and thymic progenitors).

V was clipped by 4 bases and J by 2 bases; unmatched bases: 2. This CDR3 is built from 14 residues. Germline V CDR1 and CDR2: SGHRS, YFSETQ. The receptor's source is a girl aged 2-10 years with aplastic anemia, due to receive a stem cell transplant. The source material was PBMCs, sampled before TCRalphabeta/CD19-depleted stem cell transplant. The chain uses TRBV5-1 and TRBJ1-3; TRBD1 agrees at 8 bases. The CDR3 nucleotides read TGCGCCAGCAGCGGGGGACAGGCTGGAAACACCATATATTTT. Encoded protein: CASSGGQAGNTIYF.